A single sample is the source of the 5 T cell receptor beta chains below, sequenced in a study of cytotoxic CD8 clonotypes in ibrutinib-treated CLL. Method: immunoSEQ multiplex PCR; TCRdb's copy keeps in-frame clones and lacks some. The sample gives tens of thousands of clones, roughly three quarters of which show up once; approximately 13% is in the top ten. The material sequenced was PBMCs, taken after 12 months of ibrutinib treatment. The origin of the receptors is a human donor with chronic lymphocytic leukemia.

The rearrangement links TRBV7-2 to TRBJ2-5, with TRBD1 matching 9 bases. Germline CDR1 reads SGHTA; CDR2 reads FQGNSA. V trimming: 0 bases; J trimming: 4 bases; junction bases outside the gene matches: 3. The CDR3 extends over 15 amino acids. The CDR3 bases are TGTGCCAGCAGCTTAGCGTCGGACAGGGGAGAGACCCAGTACTTC. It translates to CASSLASDRGETQYF.

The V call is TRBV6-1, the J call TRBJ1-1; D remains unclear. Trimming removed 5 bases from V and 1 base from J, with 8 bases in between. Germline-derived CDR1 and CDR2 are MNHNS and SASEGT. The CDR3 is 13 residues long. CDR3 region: CASSIDGNTEAFF. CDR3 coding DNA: TGTGCCAGCAGTATTGACGGGAACACTGAAGCTTTCTTT.

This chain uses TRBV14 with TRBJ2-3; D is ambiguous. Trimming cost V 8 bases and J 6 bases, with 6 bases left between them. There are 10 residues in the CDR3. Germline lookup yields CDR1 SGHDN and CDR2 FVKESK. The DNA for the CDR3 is TGTGCCAGCCAAGGTGATACGCAGTATTTT. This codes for CASQGDTQYF.

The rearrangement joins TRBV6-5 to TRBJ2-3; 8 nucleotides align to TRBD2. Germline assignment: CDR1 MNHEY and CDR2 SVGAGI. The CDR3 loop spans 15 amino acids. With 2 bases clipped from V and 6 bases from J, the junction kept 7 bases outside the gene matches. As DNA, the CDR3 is TGTGCCAGCAGTTACGGAAGCGGGAGAGGGGATACGCAGTATTTT. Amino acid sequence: CASSYGSGRGDTQYF.

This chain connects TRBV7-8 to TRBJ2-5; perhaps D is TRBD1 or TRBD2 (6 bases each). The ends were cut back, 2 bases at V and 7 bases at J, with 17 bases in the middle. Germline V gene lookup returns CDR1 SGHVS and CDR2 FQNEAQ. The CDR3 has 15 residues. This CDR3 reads CASSLPTGGARTQYF. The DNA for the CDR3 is TGTGCCAGCAGCTTACCGACCGGGGGCGCGAGGACCCAGTACTTC.